This entry lists 27 T cell receptor beta chains sequenced from one sample in a study of cytomegalovirus exposure and HLA in healthy donors. Primers for the PCR totalled 60 Vbeta and 13 Jbeta. Sequenced by immunoSEQ multiplex PCR; TCRdb stores in-frame clones only, minus some. This sample has approximately 110,000 clones; about 76% occur once, and the top ten carry less than 15%. The sample taken for sequencing was PBMCs. The receptors stem from a woman aged 60-75 years in good health and CMV-seropositive.

This clone was counted between two and nine times. This rearrangement joins TRBV7-6 to TRBJ2-1, with 9 bases lining up with TRBD2. The CDR3 is 18 residues long. Per the germline V gene, CDR1 is SGHVS and CDR2 is FNYEAQ. Trimming at V came to 4 bases and at J to 1 base, leaving 11 bases not matched to a gene. The CDR3 nucleotides read TGTGCCAGCAGCTCCCCTTTTCGGCGGGAGGGGTCCTACAATGAGCAGTTCTTC. Its translation is CASSSPFRREGSYNEQFF.

The rearrangement uses TRBV5-4 and TRBJ1-1, with TRBD1 identical over 12 bases. Germline CDR1 SGHNT, CDR2 YYREEE (reference sequence). After removal of 0 bases from V and 6 bases from J, the junction contained 6 bases not matched to a gene. The CDR3 is 16 residues long. CDR3 bases: TGTGCCAGCAGCTTGGGGGGGGACAGGGGGCAAGCTGAAGCTTTCTTT. Protein sequence: CASSLGGDRGQAEAFF.

This chain connects TRBV7-6 to TRBJ2-7; TRBD2 agrees at 9 bases. J gave up 2 bases and V 0 bases, and 5 bases lay outside the gene matches. The CDR3 sequence is 16 residues long. CDR1 is SGHVS, CDR2 FNYEAQ, per germline. The chain's CDR3 is CASSLARGGQTYEQYF. The CDR3 DNA sequence: TGTGCCAGCAGCTTAGCGCGGGGGGGACAAACCTACGAGCAGTACTTC.

This chain's CDR3 is CASITGTGIPPLHF. Here the CDR3 DNA reads TGTGCCAGCATCACCGGGACAGGGATACCACCCCTCCACTTT. This chain joins TRBV6-1 and TRBJ1-6; TRBD1 agrees at 9 bases. V dropped 7 bases and J dropped 11; count of bases not matched to a gene: 9. The CDR3 contains 14 residues. Germline CDR1 and CDR2: MNHNS and SASEGT.

This chain uses TRBV5-6 with TRBJ1-2; D ambiguous. V was shortened by 0 bases and J by 0 bases, with 6 bases between the two germline ends. This CDR3 has 14 amino acids. Germline V CDR1 and CDR2: SGHDT, YYEEEE. CDR3 region: CASSLVSANYGYTF. The CDR3 bases are TGTGCCAGCAGCTTGGTTTCAGCTAACTATGGCTACACCTTC. Full variable domain (rest looked up from reference TRBV5-6 and TRBJ1-2): DAGVTQSPTHLIKTRGQQVTLRCSPKSGHDTVSWYQQALGQGPQFIFQYYEEEERQRGNFPDRFSGHQFPNYSSELNVNALLLGDSALYLCASSLVSANYGYTFGSGTRLTVV.

This rearrangement joins TRBV19 to TRBJ2-1; D is undetermined. CDR1 and CDR2 (germline): LNHDA, SQIVND (reference sequence). This CDR3 is 16 amino acids long. Trimming cost V 3 bases and J 4 bases, with 16 bases left between them. CDR3: CASSIDRGYDYNEQFF. Written as DNA, the CDR3 is TGTGCCAGTAGTATTGATAGAGGATACGATTACAATGAGCAGTTCTTC.

This clone came up a few times. This sequence joins TRBV30 and TRBJ1-6, with TRBD1 matching 7 bases. Germline CDR1 GTSNPN, CDR2 SVGIG (reference sequence). This CDR3 is built from 14 residues. V lost 3 bases, J lost 7 bases, and 6 bases stayed unmatched. The CDR3 spells CAWRPGTANSPLHF. CDR3 coding DNA: TGTGCCTGGAGGCCCGGGACAGCAAATTCACCCCTCCACTTT.

The genes are TRBV30 and TRBJ2-7, with 10 nucleotides matching TRBD2. This CDR3 has 15 residues. V was pared by 0 bases and J by 7 bases, with 9 bases of the junction left unmatched. CDR1 is GTSNPN, CDR2 SVGIG, per germline (reference sequence). The CDR3 nucleotides are TGTGCCTGGAGTGTACTGGCTAGCGGGAGAGGGGAGCAGTACTTC. Amino acids: CAWSVLASGRGEQYF.

V and J are TRBV14 and TRBJ2-5, with D perhaps TRBD1 (5 bases). Trimming took 1 base from V and 4 from J, leaving 19 bases between them. CDR1 is SGHDN and CDR2 is FVKESK in the germline V gene. This CDR3 has 17 residues. In DNA, the CDR3 is TGTGCCAGCAGCCAAGGATTCAGGGCAGGTGTTGGAGAGACCCAGTACTTC. It translates to CASSQGFRAGVGETQYF. Supplemented by reference TRBV14 and TRBJ2-5, the full variable domain reads EAGVTQFPSHSVIEKGQTVTLRCDPISGHDNLYWYRRVMGKEIKFLLHFVKESKQDESGMPNNRFLAERTGGTYSTLKVQPAELEDSGVYFCASSQGFRAGVGETQYFGPGTRLLVL.

The V and J genes are TRBV10-1 and TRBJ1-2, with D unresolved. Germline V gene lookup returns CDR1 WNHNN and CDR2 SYGVQD (reference sequence). CDR3 size: 15 residues. The V end lost 0 bases, the J end lost 0 bases, and 8 bases lay between the germline ends. CDR3 bases: TGCGCCAGCAGTGAGTCGTGCCGAGCTAACTATGGCTACACCTTC. Protein: CASSESCRANYGYTF.

The sample holds a few counts of this clone. The chain is built from TRBV2 and TRBJ2-1; D ambiguous. Deletions cut 6 bases from V and 0 bases from J, with 12 bases between. The CDR3 consists of 15 residues. CDR1 is SNHLY, CDR2 FYNNEI, per germline. In DNA, the CDR3 is TGTGCCAGCAGGTTGACTCCGAGCTCCTACAATGAGCAGTTCTTC. This gives the protein CASRLTPSSYNEQFF.

This chain joins TRBV21-1 and TRBJ1-2; TRBD1 is taken as the D call from the table, unchecked against the DNA. TRBV21-1 is classified as a pseudogene. This CDR3 is built from 15 residues. The CDR3 DNA reads TGTGCCAGCAGCGGCGAACAGGGGGCGCGGTGGGGCTACACCTTC. Translation: CASSGEQGARWGYTF.

CDR3 amino acids: CASSPWRAHEQFF. The CDR3 DNA follows: TGTGCCAGCAGTCCGTGGAGGGCTCATGAGCAGTTCTTC. The chain uses TRBV27 and TRBJ2-1; D is perhaps TRBD2 (6 bases). Trimming pared 5 bases from V and 8 bases from J, leaving 13 bases between. This CDR3 region has 13 residues. Per the germline V gene, CDR1 is MNHEY and CDR2 is SMNVEV (reference sequence).

The gene calls are TRBV16 and TRBJ2-2; TRBD1 aligns across 8 bases. The CDR3 is made up of 15 amino acids. The V segment lost 2 bases and the J segment 5 bases; nucleotides outside the gene matches: 4. The germline CDR1 and CDR2 sequences are KGHSY and FQNENV. CDR3 nucleotide sequence: TGTGCCAGCAGCCAAAGACAGGGGATAACCGGGGAGCTGTTTTTT. Translated: CASSQRQGITGELFF.

The V and J genes are TRBV21-1 and TRBJ2-3; the D segment call TRBD2 is taken from the table without a DNA check. TRBV21-1 is deemed a pseudogene. The CDR3 is 18 amino acids. This CDR3 is CASSKNLGLAGGKDTQYF. For the CDR3, the DNA is TGTGCCAGCAGCAAGAACCTGGGACTAGCGGGGGGTAAAGATACGCAGTATTTT.

This clone was observed a handful of times. The chain recombines TRBV7-3 with TRBJ2-1; possibly TRBD2 for D (6 bases). The CDR3 has 15 residues. V was cut by 4 bases and J by 6 bases, with 16 bases left in between. Germline V lookup: CDR1 SGHTA, CDR2 FQGTGA. This chain's CDR3 is CASSSLGVGSNEQFF. The CDR3, as DNA: TGTGCCAGCAGCTCCCTGGGGGTCGGGAGCAATGAGCAGTTCTTC. The entire variable domain, with the rest obtained from reference TRBV7-3 and TRBJ2-1, is as follows: GAGVSQTPSNKVTEKGKYVELRCDPISGHTALYWYRQSLGQGPEFLIYFQGTGAADDSGLPNDRFFAVRPEGSVSTLKIQRTERGDSAVYLCASSSLGVGSNEQFFGPGTRLTVL.

Only a few counts were recorded for this clone. This chain connects TRBV7-8 to TRBJ2-3; 8 bases match TRBD2. Germline values: CDR1 SGHVS, CDR2 FQNEAQ. CDR3 length: 12 amino acids. V trimming: 3 bases; J trimming: 14 bases; junction bases outside the gene matches: 7. The chain's CDR3 is CASSLGTRVWYF. DNA of the CDR3: TGTGCCAGCAGCTTGGGGACTAGAGTTTGGTATTTT.

The gene calls are TRBV19 and TRBJ2-1; 15 bases match TRBD2. The CDR3 runs 15 residues. V shed 5 bases and J 8 bases; nucleotides not matched to a gene: 4. CDR1 and CDR2 from the germline V gene are LNHDA and SQIVND (reference sequence). The CDR3 DNA follows: TGTGCCAGTAGTGGACTAGCGGGGGGGTTCCATGAGCAGTTCTTC. Protein product: CASSGLAGGFHEQFF. The entire variable domain, with the rest obtained from reference TRBV19 and TRBJ2-1, is as follows: DGGITQSPKYLFRKEGQNVTLSCEQNLNHDAMYWYRQDPGQGLRLIYYSQIVNDFQKGDIAEGYSVSREKKESFPLTVTSAQKNPTAFYLCASSGLAGGFHEQFFGPGTRLTVL.

The V gene is TRBV11-2, the J gene TRBJ2-7, with 11 bases lining up with TRBD2. Germline V gene data show CDR1 as SGHAT and CDR2 as FQNNGV. The CDR3 totals 16 residues. J was trimmed by 6 bases and V by 8 bases; bases with no gene match: 15. Here the CDR3 DNA reads TGTGCCAGCGGATGGCTAGCGGGGGGTCCTTCGGTCGAGCAGTACTTC. Its protein product is CASGWLAGGPSVEQYF.

J is TRBJ2-6 and V is TRBV29-1, with 8 positions matching TRBD1. The CDR3 has 17 residues. Germline trimming cut 1 base from V and 0 bases from J; bases unmatched to any gene: 5. CDR1 and CDR2 (germline): SQVTM, ANQGSEA. CDR3 bases: TGCAGCGTTGAAGCGGGGACAGGCTTCTCTGGGGCCAACGTCCTGACTTTC. Amino acid sequence: CSVEAGTGFSGANVLTF.

V and J are TRBV19 and TRBJ2-3; 7 positions agree with TRBD1. The germline CDR1 and CDR2 sequences are LNHDA and SQIVND (reference sequence). Trimming took 1 base from V and 1 from J; bases not matched to a gene: 2. The CDR3 is 15 residues long. The CDR3 loop is CASSIGQGGTDTQYF. As DNA, the CDR3 is TGTGCCAGTAGTATAGGACAGGGCGGCACAGATACGCAGTATTTT.

The chain joins TRBV5-1 to TRBJ1-1; D may be TRBD1 (5 bases). V was clipped by 4 bases and J by 3 bases, with 16 bases between them. Germline CDR1 is SGHRS and CDR2 is YFSETQ. The CDR3 is made up of 15 amino acids. CDR3 in DNA: TGCGCCAGCAGCCAATACCCAGACAGTTACACTGAAGCTTTCTTT. The encoded protein is CASSQYPDSYTEAFF.

This chain uses TRBV30 with TRBJ1-3; no clear D gene. CDR3 length: 11 amino acids. Trimming removed 5 bases from V and 4 bases from J, with 6 bases in between. Germline V CDR1 and CDR2: GTSNPN, SVGIG (reference sequence). CDR3 DNA: TGTGCCTGGGCCCGGGGAAACACCATATATTTT. It encodes CAWARGNTIYF.

This chain uses TRBV4-3 with TRBJ2-1; D is perhaps TRBD2 (5 bases). Germline loops: CDR1 LGHNA, CDR2 YSLEER. The CDR3 has 15 residues. V lost 3 bases to trimming and J lost 10 bases, with 19 bases between them. The CDR3 DNA follows: TGCGCCAGCAGCCATCAGCTCCTGGCCCAGCGGGAGCAGTTCTTC. The encoded protein is CASSHQLLAQREQFF.

This chain uses TRBV7-9 with TRBJ2-5, with a possible D match to TRBD1 (5 bases). Trimming cost V 1 base and J 3 bases, with 6 bases left between them. The germline gives CDR1 SEHNR, CDR2 FQNEAQ (reference sequence). The CDR3 covers 13 residues. The CDR3 protein is CASSLVTEETQYF. The CDR3 DNA reads as TGTGCCAGCAGCTTAGTGACAGAAGAGACCCAGTACTTC. Based on the CDR3 plus reference TRBV7-9 and TRBJ2-5, the full variable domain is DTGVSQNPRHKITKRGQNVTFRCDPISEHNRLYWYRQTLGQGPEFLTYFQNEAQLEKSRLLSDRFSAERPKGSFSTLEIQRTEQGDSAMYLCASSLVTEETQYFGPGTRLLVL.

The chain links TRBV9 to TRBJ2-1; TRBD2 matches at 8 bases. Germline lookup yields CDR1 SGDLS and CDR2 YYNGEE. The junction had 5 bases not matched to a gene; V was cut back by 0 bases and J by 3 bases. This CDR3 is built from 16 residues. The CDR3 DNA follows: TGTGCCAGCAGCGTAGCTGAGACTAGCGTCTACAATGAGCAGTTCTTC. This translates into CASSVAETSVYNEQFF.

The CDR3 region is CASSILLISVVISGANVLTF. For the CDR3, the DNA is TGTGCCAGTAGTATTCTCCTTATCTCCGTAGTAATATCTGGGGCCAACGTCCTGACTTTC. The chain joins TRBV19 to TRBJ2-6; D gene ambiguous. V was pared by 3 bases and J by 1 base, with 22 bases between. The germline CDR1 and CDR2 sequences are LNHDA and SQIVND (reference sequence). The CDR3 covers 20 residues. The full variable domain, its missing parts supplied by reference TRBV19 and TRBJ2-6, is DGGITQSPKYLFRKEGQNVTLSCEQNLNHDAMYWYRQDPGQGLRLIYYSQIVNDFQKGDIAEGYSVSREKKESFPLTVTSAQKNPTAFYLCASSILLISVVISGANVLTFGAGSRLTVL.